This is a list of T cell receptor beta chains from one sample in a study of vaccination effects on CD4 cells after COVID-19. Clones were read by immunoSEQ multiplex PCR, and TCRdb kept only the in-frame ones, dropping some. The sample contains 60,000 to 70,000 clones, about four fifths of which appear only once. Their specific antigens are unknown. Source: CD4+ T cells from PBMCs cultured with HCoV-229E spike peptides, taken before COVID-19 vaccination. Receptor source: a human donor who received a COVID-19 vaccine. CDR3s include the opening cysteine and the closing phenylalanine or tryptophan. The order of the fields is D gene, clone size, J gene, V gene, CDR3 DNA, CDR3 protein. D genes are given only for firm matches. Clone size is given for some rows only: seen once, a few or many times, or a class if the clone is expanded.

TRBD1,-,TRBJ2-1,TRBV18,TGTGCCAGCTCACCAATCTCACAGGGGTTTGGAAATGAGCAGTTCTTC,CASSPISQGFGNEQFF
-,-,TRBJ1-4,TRBV12-5,TGTGCTAGTGGTCCGAATCCCCCGACAAACTTAGGAACTAATGAAAAACTGTTTTTT,CASGPNPPTNLGTNEKLFF
TRBD2,once,TRBJ2-5,TRBV13,TGTGCCAGCAGCCCGGGGGGGGCTGGAGAGACCCAGTACTTC,CASSPGGAGETQYF
-,few,TRBJ2-3,TRBV29-1,TGCAGCGCATCTCGGGCTGACGATACGCAGTATTTT,CSASRADDTQYF
TRBD1,-,TRBJ2-3,TRBV7-2,TGTGCCAGCAGTTTGCGGACAGGCGGTCGGGATACGCAGTATTTT,CASSLRTGGRDTQYF
TRBD2,-,TRBJ2-1,TRBV6-2/TRBV6-3,TGTGCCAGCAGTTATGGGCGGGGGGGTTTATACAATGAGCAGTTCTTC,CASSYGRGGLYNEQFF
-,few,TRBJ1-3,TRBV13,TGTGCCAGCAGCTTATATGCAGGTCCTGCCTCTGGAAACACCATATATTTT,CASSLYAGPASGNTIYF
TRBD1,-,TRBJ2-3,TRBV24-1,TGTGCCACCGAAGGACAGGAGGATACGCAGTATTTT,CATEGQEDTQYF
TRBD1,medium-sized,TRBJ1-2,TRBV6-5,TGTGCCAGCAGTATCGGGGACAGCTATGGCTACACCTTC,CASSIGDSYGYTF
TRBD2,-,TRBJ2-5,TRBV9,TGTGCCAGCAGCGGGAACCCGGGACTACAACCGATCCAAGAGACCCAGTACTTC,CASSGNPGLQPIQETQYF
TRBD1,-,TRBJ1-5,TRBV6-5,TGTGCCGGTCACAGGGGGGGGAATCAGCCCCAGCATTTT,CAGHRGGNQPQHF
-,-,TRBJ1-5,TRBV5-6,TGTGCCAGCAGCTTGTTTTTAGGTGACAATCAGCCCCAGCATTTT,CASSLFLGDNQPQHF
TRBD2,-,TRBJ2-2,TRBV10-3,TGTGCCATCAGTGAACGACTAGCGGACACCGGGGAGCTGTTTTTT,CAISERLADTGELFF
-,-,TRBJ2-5,TRBV24-1,TGTGCCACCAGTGATTGGAGGGGCAGCCAAGAGACCCAGTACTTC,CATSDWRGSQETQYF
TRBD1,-,TRBJ1-5,TRBV10-3,TGTGCCATCAGTGCGAGGGGACAGCTCGAATCTCGCCCCCAGCATTTT,CAISARGQLESRPQHF
-,once,TRBJ1-3,TRBV5-1,TGCGCCAGCAGCTTGAATACAGGGCCCTCTGGAAACACCATATATTTT,CASSLNTGPSGNTIYF
TRBD1,-,TRBJ2-4,TRBV28,TGTGCCAGCAGGGGACAGGCCGATATAGCCAAAAACATTCAGTACTTC,CASRGQADIAKNIQYF
-,-,TRBJ2-5,TRBV12-3/TRBV12-4,TGTGCCAGCAGTTTTATGTTGGGAACCCAGTACTTC,CASSFMLGTQYF
-,-,TRBJ1-5,TRBV6-5,TGTGCCAGCAGTAGAGGTCCGGTCGGCAATCAGCCCCAGCATTTT,CASSRGPVGNQPQHF
-,-,TRBJ1-4,TRBV5-1,TGCGCCAGCAGCTTAGGTCCTAGTAATGAAAAACTGTTTTTT,CASSLGPSNEKLFF
-,-,TRBJ2-3,TRBV10-1,TGCGCCAGCAGTGATTTGGTGGGAGCGCAGTATTTT,CASSDLVGAQYF
-,-,TRBJ1-2,TRBV25-1,TGTGCCAGCAGTGAATCGGGAAGCTACACCTTC,CASSESGSYTF
-,-,TRBJ1-2,TRBV5-1,TGCGCCAGCAGCTTGGAACCTACAGGGACCCTAGACTATGGCTACACCTTC,CASSLEPTGTLDYGYTF
TRBD1,-,TRBJ1-5,TRBV6-5,TGTGCCAGCACCAAACAGGGGACCGGCAATCAGCCCCAGCATTTT,CASTKQGTGNQPQHF
TRBD2,-,TRBJ2-3,TRBV27,TGTGCCAGCAGGAGACTAGCGGGGGGAACAGATACGCAGTATTTT,CASRRLAGGTDTQYF
-,-,TRBJ2-1,TRBV6-4,TGTGCCAGCAGTGGAGGACTCACCAATGAGCAGTTCTTC,CASSGGLTNEQFF
-,-,TRBJ1-2,TRBV27,TGTGCCAGCAAGGCCGGGACTACAGGAGGTGGCTACACCTTC,CASKAGTTGGGYTF
-,-,TRBJ1-6,TRBV10-3,TGTGCCATCAGTGAGTCGAAACTTCGCCTTAGCTCCTATAATTCACCCCTCCACTTT,CAISESKLRLSSYNSPLHF
-,few,TRBJ1-2,TRBV4-1,TGCGCCAGCAGCCAAGATAAAGTGCCAGGGTCTAACTATGGCTACACCTTC,CASSQDKVPGSNYGYTF
-,-,TRBJ1-2,TRBV25-1,TGTGCCAGCAGTGAACCCGCAGATCGCTATGGCTACACCTTC,CASSEPADRYGYTF
-,-,TRBJ1-1,TRBV5-6,TGTGCCAGCAGCTTGCCCGATGGGACTGAAGCTTTCTTT,CASSLPDGTEAFF
-,-,TRBJ2-2,TRBV4-1,TGCGCCAGCAGCCAAGTATCTGGGGGTAACACCGGGGAGCTGTTTTTT,CASSQVSGGNTGELFF
TRBD2,-,TRBJ2-1,TRBV18,TGTGCCAGCTCACCACCTGGCCTAGCGGGGGACAATGAGCAGTTCTTC,CASSPPGLAGDNEQFF
-,-,TRBJ2-2,TRBV5-1,TGCGCCAGCAGCCAGGGACCACCAAGCGGGGAGCTGTTTTTT,CASSQGPPSGELFF
-,-,TRBJ1-2,TRBV4-3,TGCGCCAGCAGCCAAACAGGGCTTAGCAGAGGCTACACCTTC,CASSQTGLSRGYTF
TRBD1,few,TRBJ1-1,TRBV27,TGTGCCAGCAGGCAGACAGGGGGCACTGAAGCTTTCTTT,CASRQTGGTEAFF
-,-,TRBJ1-1,TRBV20-1,TGCAGTGCTCCTGATAACACTGAAGCTTTCTTT,CSAPDNTEAFF
-,-,TRBJ1-5,TRBV29-1,TGCAGCGCCCTCCTCGGGGCAGACTTGAATCAGCCCCAGCATTTT,CSALLGADLNQPQHF
TRBD1,-,TRBJ1-1,TRBV28,TGTGCCAGCAGTTCACCGGGACAGGGAGGTTTACGGAACACTGAAGCTTTCTTT,CASSSPGQGGLRNTEAFF
TRBD1,-,TRBJ2-3,TRBV6-5,TGTGCCAGCAGTTACGCGACAGGGGCCACAGATACGCAGTATTTT,CASSYATGATDTQYF
-,few,TRBJ2-6,TRBV5-1,TGCGCCAGCAGGGACAGCTCTGGGGCCAACGTCCTGACTTTC,CASRDSSGANVLTF
-,-,TRBJ2-1,TRBV2,TGTGCCAGCAAGTTTGAGGGCTCCTACAATGAGCAGTTCTTC,CASKFEGSYNEQFF
-,-,TRBJ1-5,TRBV28,TGTGCCAGCAGTTTACCCAGGGGTGCCAATCAGCCCCAGCATTTT,CASSLPRGANQPQHF
-,-,TRBJ1-5,TRBV6-6,TGTGCCAGCAGTTACTTGGACCGGCGCAATCAGCCCCAGCATTTT,CASSYLDRRNQPQHF
-,-,TRBJ1-4,TRBV25-1,TGTGCCAGCAGTGAGGTTGGCAGGGGTGGCGAAAAACTGTTTTTT,CASSEVGRGGEKLFF
-,-,TRBJ2-3,TRBV10-3,TGTGCCATCAGTGACTCCCAGGGGTCAGATACGCAGTATTTT,CAISDSQGSDTQYF
-,-,TRBJ2-3,TRBV10-3,TGTGCCATCAGTGAGTCGGTTGGCACAGATACGCAGTATTTT,CAISESVGTDTQYF
-,few,TRBJ1-1,TRBV4-1,TGCGCCAGCAGCGCCCCGACCTTGGGCACTGAAGCTTTCTTT,CASSAPTLGTEAFF
-,-,TRBJ1-6,TRBV5-1,TGCGCCAGCAGCCCCGGAGGGGGTGATTCACCCCTCCACTTT,CASSPGGGDSPLHF
-,-,TRBJ1-5,TRBV28,TGTGCCAGCAGTTTACAGGGAGGGCAGCCCCAGCATTTT,CASSLQGGQPQHF
-,-,TRBJ2-2,TRBV18,TGTGCCAGCTTCTCAGGGTCCGGGGAGCTGTTTTTT,CASFSGSGELFF
TRBD2,-,TRBJ2-5,TRBV5-1,TGCGCCAGCACCAAGACTAGCGGGGGAAATCAAGAGACCCAGTACTTC,CASTKTSGGNQETQYF
-,-,TRBJ2-1,TRBV28,TGTGCCAGCAGTTTTGGGACGTCACCCTACAATGAGCAGTTCTTC,CASSFGTSPYNEQFF